The 12 T cell receptor beta chains in this list originate from one sample, sequenced in a study of blood T cell repertoires in COVID-19 (dated by TCRdb to the early 2020s). Libraries were constructed by the immunoSEQ multiplex PCR assay. TCRdb holds this immuneACCESS table with in-frame rearrangements only. Some clones are missing; in checked studies, unresolved V genes explain under half, and the rest has no known cause. The sample table lists approximately 500,000 clones, 75% to 90% of them with a count of one. 0.7% to 1% of the sample is held by the ten biggest clonotypes. The sequencing sample was made of peripheral blood. The receptors were gathered from a man between 18 and 29 years old with COVID-19, enrolled during active disease.

This clone was seen a few times. The chain uses TRBV19 and TRBJ2-7; D might be TRBD2 (6 bases). This CDR3 has 15 residues. CDR1 is LNHDA, CDR2 SQIVND, per germline (reference sequence). Trimming took 0 bases from V and 0 from J, leaving 9 bases between them. CDR3 in DNA: TGTGCCAGTAGTATAGAGGCTAGCGACTCCTACGAGCAGTACTTC. Amino acid sequence: CASSIEASDSYEQYF.

The CDR3 nucleotides read TGCAGCGTTGCGGGGCGGGGCAGAGAAAAACTGTTTTTT. This encodes CSVAGRGREKLFF. The chain uses TRBV29-1 and TRBJ1-4, with D perhaps matching TRBD1 (5 bases). This CDR3 spans 13 amino acids. Germline V CDR1 and CDR2: SQVTM, ANQGSEA. V lost 4 bases, J lost 8 bases, and 14 bases lay in between.

The J gene is TRBJ1-1, the V gene TRBV5-4; D gene uncertain. Looked up from germline, CDR1 is SGHNT and CDR2 is YYREEE (reference sequence). This CDR3 has 12 residues. The V end lost 0 bases, the J end lost 7 bases, and 7 bases lay between the germline ends. The CDR3 DNA reads as TGTGCCAGCAGCTTGGCGGGGAATGAAGCTTTCTTT. Protein sequence: CASSLAGNEAFF. The full variable domain, its missing parts supplied by reference TRBV5-4 and TRBJ1-1, is ETGVTQSPTHLIKTRGQQVTLRCSSQSGHNTVSWYQQALGQGPQFIFQYYREEENGRGNFPPRFSGLQFPNYSSELNVNALELDDSALYLCASSLAGNEAFFGQGTRLTVV.

This chain connects TRBV30 to TRBJ1-3; D not resolved. The CDR3 length is 14 residues. The V gene's germline CDR1 is GTSNPN and CDR2 SVGIG (reference sequence). Trimming left V 5 bases short and J 0 bases short, with 11 bases between. The CDR3 bases are TGTGCCTGGGAAGCCTTGGTCTCTGGAAACACCATATATTTT. It encodes CAWEALVSGNTIYF. Full variable domain (remainder filled in from reference TRBV30 and TRBJ1-3): SQTIHQWPATLVQPVGSPLSLECTVEGTSNPNLYWYRQAAGRGLQLLFYSVGIGQISSEVPQNLSASRPQDRQFILSSKKLLLSDSGFYLCAWEALVSGNTIYFGEGSWLTVV.

The V gene is TRBV24-1, the J gene TRBJ1-5; D is possibly TRBD1 (6 bases). Germline V CDR1 and CDR2: KGHDR, SFDVKD. The CDR3 covers 14 residues. The V end was cut by 2 bases, the J end by 3 bases, with 7 bases between. The CDR3 is CATSDSGANQPQHF. As DNA, the CDR3 is TGTGCCACCAGTGATTCAGGGGCCAATCAGCCCCAGCATTTT.

This clone was seen just once. V is TRBV19 and J is TRBJ2-7; 10 positions agree with TRBD2. J gave up 2 bases and V 5 bases, and 9 bases lay outside the gene matches. Germline CDR1 and CDR2: LNHDA and SQIVND (reference sequence). The CDR3 totals 16 residues. Here the CDR3 DNA reads TGTGCCAGTAGTCTCACAGTAGCGGGAGGAACCTACGAGCAGTACTTC. Its translation: CASSLTVAGGTYEQYF. Full variable domain (missing parts from reference TRBV19 and TRBJ2-7): DGGITQSPKYLFRKEGQNVTLSCEQNLNHDAMYWYRQDPGQGLRLIYYSQIVNDFQKGDIAEGYSVSREKKESFPLTVTSAQKNPTAFYLCASSLTVAGGTYEQYFGPGTRLTVT.

The gene calls are TRBV10-3 and TRBJ1-1; D gene unclear. The V gene's germline CDR1 is ENHRY and CDR2 SYGVKD. Deletions cut 7 bases from V and 4 bases from J, with 10 bases between. This CDR3 region has 12 residues. The CDR3 reads CAIKADSTEAFF. DNA of the CDR3: TGTGCCATCAAAGCAGACTCCACTGAAGCTTTCTTT.

CDR3 in DNA: TGTGCCAGCAGCCAAGATAGGAGTCCGGGTCGGACTGAAGCTTTCTTT. Its protein is CASSQDRSPGRTEAFF. The gene calls are TRBV3-1 (or the pseudogene TRBV3-2) and TRBJ1-1, with D hard to call. V was clipped by 0 bases and J by 5 bases, with 16 bases between them. Germline V gene lookup returns CDR1 LGHDT and CDR2 YNNKEL (reference sequence). CDR3 length equals 16 residues.

The chain uses TRBV5-4 and TRBJ2-7; D gene unclear. Germline V gene sequence: CDR1 SGHNT, CDR2 YYREEE (reference sequence). The V gene lost 0 bases and the J gene lost 9 bases, with 13 bases spanning the gap. This CDR3 spans 13 amino acids. The CDR3 bases are TGTGCCAGCAGCTTGGACGCAGCTACGGGGCAGTACTTC. Translated: CASSLDAATGQYF.

The chain uses TRBV10-1 and TRBJ2-5; 7 bases match TRBD2. The CDR3 loop spans 15 amino acids. Per the germline V gene, CDR1 is WNHNN and CDR2 is SYGVQD (reference sequence). V dropped 0 bases and J dropped 7; count of bases not matched to a gene: 8. CDR3 region: CASSESSAGVVTQYF. The DNA of the CDR3 is TGCGCCAGCAGTGAGTCGAGTGCGGGGGTGGTGACCCAGTACTTC.

The rearrangement joins TRBV6-6 to TRBJ2-1; weak D call: TRBD2 (6 bases). In germline, CDR1 is MNHNY, CDR2 SVGAGI (reference sequence). V was clipped by 6 bases and J by 3 bases, with 12 bases between them. CDR3 length: 14 amino acids. As DNA, the CDR3 is TGTGCCAGCAGACCACCGGGAGACTACAATGAGCAGTTCTTC. Translation: CASRPPGDYNEQFF.

The genes are TRBV4-1 and TRBJ2-2; 7 bases align to TRBD1. Germline V gene lookup returns CDR1 MGHRA and CDR2 YSYEKL. Unmatched junction bases numbered 7, after V lost 4 bases and J lost 2 bases. The CDR3 totals 16 residues. The chain's CDR3 is CASSLETGSNTGELFF. Written as DNA, the CDR3 is TGCGCCAGCAGCCTTGAGACAGGGTCAAACACCGGGGAGCTGTTTTTT.